A selection of T cell receptor beta chains follows, all from one sample in a study of Ad26.COV2.S vaccination and SARS-CoV-2 variants. TCRdb keeps only in-frame clones here, not all; method: immunoSEQ multiplex PCR. Of roughly 450,000 clones listed, roughly 90% are singletons. The sample consisted of peripheral blood, taken in a trial of Ad26.COV2.S vaccine versus placebo. Receptor source: a person between 18 and 60 years old who received the Ad26.COV2.S COVID-19 vaccine or a placebo. Both conserved end residues are part of each CDR3. Each record gives: V gene, J gene, CDR3 protein.

TRBV7-9,TRBJ2-1,CASSLALRGHYNEQFF
TRBV29-1,TRBJ2-5,CSVEQVLATQYF
TRBV11-2,TRBJ1-1,CASSLHRVWDTEAFF
TRBV19,TRBJ2-7,CASSEPGGGTYEQYF
TRBV9,TRBJ2-7,CASSVGSSAREQYF
TRBV11-2,TRBJ2-5,CASKASGTETQYF
TRBV7-2,TRBJ2-7,CASSLGLAGSSYEQYF
TRBV11-2,TRBJ1-2,CASSLGGRVGYTF
TRBV30,TRBJ1-2,CAWISRTNYGYTF
TRBV5-1,TRBJ1-4,CASSPLGGAGREKLFF
TRBV7-9,TRBJ2-1,CASSRRPYNEQFF
TRBV29-1,TRBJ2-3,CSVYRDSHTQYF
TRBV4-3,TRBJ1-6,CASSMTGGKDSPLHF
TRBV28,TRBJ2-3,CASSPPLAGPSTDTQYF